This T cell receptor beta chain comes out of a study of blood T cell repertoires in COVID-19. In the study overall: T cells, B-cell-depleted T cells, or PBMCs provided the cDNA or gDNA that served as material.

Using immunoSEQ multiplex PCR, the repertoire was profiled, and TCRdb retains in-frame clones only, with some absent. The sample has around 210,000 clones, about 78% seen once; the top ten hold 5.5% to 7%. As concerns this clone: Other DNA sequences within the sample encode an identical CDR3.

Trimming took 2 bases from V and 1 from J, leaving 9 bases between them. Germline CDR1 is GTSNPN and CDR2 is SVGIG (reference sequence). This CDR3 region has 15 residues. The sample consisted of peripheral blood. The rearrangement joins TRBV30 to TRBJ2-6; no definite D call. The sequence came from a woman aged 70-85 years with acute or convalescent COVID-19. CDR3 protein: CAWSLDSSGANVLTF. In DNA, the CDR3 is TGTGCCTGGAGTCTAGATTCATCTGGGGCCAACGTCCTGACTTTC. Full variable domain (remainder filled in from reference TRBV30 and TRBJ2-6): SQTIHQWPATLVQPVGSPLSLECTVEGTSNPNLYWYRQAAGRGLQLLFYSVGIGQISSEVPQNLSASRPQDRQFILSSKKLLLSDSGFYLCAWSLDSSGANVLTFGAGSRLTVL.